These 11 T cell receptor beta chains were sequenced from one sample in a study of T-cell reconstitution after alpha-beta-depleted transplantation in children. It was with unique molecular identifiers that the TCRbeta library was prepared. A single record per CDR3 protein comes from TCRdb applying MiXCR to the PCR reads. The sample lists under 350,000 distinct CDR3 sequences, approximately 9.6% occurring once. The specimen was PBMCs from the stem cell graft donor, collected from the stem cell graft. The receptors originated from a human donor who donated a stem cell graft to a child with SCID.

This clonotype was seen a handful of times. V is TRBV5-1 and J is TRBJ2-7, with 10 bases matching TRBD2. Unmatched junction bases numbered 10, after V lost 3 bases and J lost 1 base. Germline V gene data show CDR1 as SGHRS and CDR2 as YFSETQ. CDR3 size: 17 residues. The CDR3 region has the DNA TGCGCCAGCAGCTGGAATACGCTTAGCGGGGGGTCCTACGAGCAGTACTTC. Translating gives CASSWNTLSGGSYEQYF.

The chain couples TRBV9 to TRBJ2-5, with D unclear. This CDR3 region has 15 residues. The germline V and J ends were trimmed by 2 bases and 5 bases, with 16 bases remaining between them. CDR1 SGDLS and CDR2 YYNGEE come from the germline V gene. CDR3 DNA sequence: TGTGCCAGCAGCGTCCGGACCTCCCCAGCGGAGACCCAGTACTTC. Amino acids: CASSVRTSPAETQYF.

For the CDR3, the DNA is TGTGCCAGTAGTGCTCCGGGACTAGGCACAGATACGCAGTATTTT. This codes for CASSAPGLGTDTQYF. The chain uses TRBV19 and TRBJ2-3; 8 nucleotides line up with TRBD2. The CDR3 extends over 15 amino acids. CDR1 LNHDA and CDR2 SQIVND come from the germline V gene (reference sequence). The V and J ends lost 5 bases and 1 base, in that order; junction bases with no gene match: 5.

This clonotype showed up many times. The J gene is TRBJ2-3, the V gene TRBV4-2, with a possible D match to TRBD2 (6 bases). Trimming took off 1 base at V and 6 bases at J, with 11 bases between the two ends. This CDR3 is 14 amino acids long. Germline assignment: CDR1 LGHNA and CDR2 YNFKEQ. This CDR3 reads CASSQGLEGDTQYF. In DNA, the CDR3 is TGTGCCAGCAGCCAAGGACTAGAGGGCGATACGCAGTATTTT.

This clonotype was found many times. The chain uses TRBV7-9 and TRBJ1-4; D call uncertain. CDR3 length equals 12 residues. Germline CDR1 is SEHNR and CDR2 is FQNEAQ (reference sequence). Deletions cut 6 bases from V and 7 bases from J, with 9 bases between. The DNA for the CDR3 is TGTGCCAGCAGACCTGTTGGTGAAAAACTGTTTTTT. This gives the protein CASRPVGEKLFF.

This clonotype was observed many times. The chain recombines TRBV5-1 with TRBJ2-1, with 16 bases aligning to TRBD2. CDR3 length equals 16 residues. V gave up 4 bases and J gave up 6 bases; unmatched junction bases: 4. Germline V gene lookup returns CDR1 SGHRS and CDR2 YFSETQ. The CDR3, as DNA: TGCGCCAGCAGCGGGACTAGCGGGGGGGCCCTCAATGAGCAGTTCTTC. Protein sequence: CASSGTSGGALNEQFF.

In this sample, this clonotype turned up a few times. The chain uses TRBV11-3 and TRBJ2-1; tentative D call: TRBD2 (6 bases). From germline, CDR1 is SGHNT and CDR2 YENEEA. Trimming removed 0 bases from V and 10 bases from J, with 13 bases in between. The length of the CDR3 is 14 residues. Written as DNA, the CDR3 is TGTGCCAGCAGCTTAGATTCTAGGGGAGGAGAGCAGTTCTTC. It specifies CASSLDSRGGEQFF.

The chain is built from TRBV6-1 and TRBJ2-5; 8 nucleotides line up with TRBD2. Losses at the gene ends were 9 bases for V and 1 base for J; bases not matched to a gene: 7. Germline CDR1 reads MNHNS; CDR2 reads SASEGT. The CDR3 contains 14 residues. The CDR3: CASHSGAIQETQYF. In nucleotides, the CDR3 is TGTGCCAGTCATAGCGGGGCGATCCAAGAGACCCAGTACTTC.

This clonotype has a count of ten or more. The J gene is TRBJ1-2, the V gene TRBV7-2; 8 bases line up with TRBD1. The CDR3 contains 16 residues. CDR1 and CDR2 from the germline V gene are SGHTA and FQGNSA. V lost 5 bases, J lost 2 bases, and 10 bases stayed unmatched. The CDR3 DNA reads as TGTGCCAGCAGCCGGACAGGGACGTCGGCGAACTATGGCTACACCTTC. Translating gives CASSRTGTSANYGYTF.

This clonotype came up a few times. The chain recombines TRBV9 with TRBJ2-5; 10 bases align to TRBD2. CDR1 and CDR2 from the germline V gene are SGDLS and YYNGEE. V trimming: 0 bases; J trimming: 1 base; junction bases outside the gene matches: 6. The CDR3 extends over 17 amino acids. DNA of the CDR3: TGTGCCAGCAGCGTAGATCCTAGCGGGGGATCCCAAGAGACCCAGTACTTC. Its protein product is CASSVDPSGGSQETQYF.

The chain combines TRBV27 with TRBJ1-5; the D gene is possibly TRBD1 (6 bases). Germline V gene sequence: CDR1 MNHEY, CDR2 SMNVEV (reference sequence). V lost 3 bases and J lost 5, with 17 bases in between. This CDR3 has 16 residues. CDR3 in amino acids: CASSFRWGREDQPQHF. DNA of the CDR3: TGTGCCAGCAGTTTTCGTTGGGGGCGGGAGGATCAGCCCCAGCATTTT.